This entry concerns a single TCR beta chain. Time point specified: persistent/refractory GD, antithyroid drugs over 5 years with positive TRAb. Making the TCR library involved RNA that had been extracted from PBMCs. The sample comes from a study of regulatory T cells in long-lasting Graves disease. In building TCR beta libraries, iRepertoire HTBI primers were used together with Arm-PCR of CDR3 regions. TCRdb fed the multiplex PCR reads into MiXCR, producing one record per CDR3 protein. The sample lists hundreds of thousands of distinct CDR3 sequences, 20% to 25% occurring once. Trimming left V 5 bases short and J 0 bases short, with 11 bases between. The CDR3 is made up of 15 amino acids. The germline V gene encodes CDR1 SEHNR and CDR2 FQNEAQ (reference sequence).

Sequencing was performed on peripheral blood mononuclear cells (PBMCs), taken when the disease was refractory, from a patient treated with antithyroid drugs. V is TRBV7-9 and J is TRBJ1-5, with a possible D match to TRBD1 (5 bases). The receptor was isolated from a female donor with Graves disease. The CDR3 DNA follows: TGTGCCAGCAGCGTTGACAGAGTTAGCAATCAGCCCCAGCATTTT. Amino acids: CASSVDRVSNQPQHF.